Below, one T cell receptor (beta chain) is given with its context. Its antigen is as yet unknown. TCRdb keeps only in-frame clones here, not all; method: immunoSEQ multiplex PCR. The data hold about 2.1 million clones, with roughly 91% observed a single time. The entry originates in a study of shared clonotypes between healthy human individuals. General observations from the study: Clonotype sharing among the donors was expected to vary with sequencing depth.

The germline CDR1 and CDR2 sequences are MDHEN and SYDVKM. There are 17 residues in the CDR3. J lost 4 bases, V lost 5 bases, and 17 bases had no gene match. CD45RO-negative, CCR7-selected cells formed the naive CD8 fraction, which excluded terminally differentiated effector memory CD45RA+ cells. The specimen sequenced was naive CD8+ T cells from PBMCs. The TCR originated in a man aged 18 to 30 in good health. Some clones in this sample may be carry-over from other donors' samples. The genes are TRBV28 and TRBJ2-7; 7 bases align to TRBD1. This chain's CDR3 is CASSTIWKGDSRYEQYF. In nucleotides, the CDR3 is TGTGCCAGCAGTACTATATGGAAAGGGGACAGTCGGTACGAGCAGTACTTC. Full variable domain (outside the CDR3, taken from reference TRBV28 and TRBJ2-7): DVKVTQSSRYLVKRTGEKVFLECVQDMDHENMFWYRQDPGLGLRLIYFSYDVKMKEKGDIPEGYSVSREKKERFSLILESASTNQTSMYLCASSTIWKGDSRYEQYFGPGTRLTVT.